This TCR beta chain was observed in a study of T-cell memory formation after mild COVID-19. V lost 1 base to trimming and J lost 5 bases, with 12 bases between them. The length of the CDR3 is 15 residues. Germline V gene lookup returns CDR1 SGHRS and CDR2 YFSETQ. TCRdb passed the 5' RACE reads through MiXCR, listing each CDR3 protein once. The sample records 45,000 to 65,000 distinct CDR3 sequences, over 7.5% being singletons. A few counts support this clonotype. V and J are TRBV5-1 and TRBJ2-2; D is perhaps TRBD1 (7 bases). The sequence was collected from a man younger than 35 who had mild COVID-19 (a few samples of this study predate the infection). Cell type and time point are not known. Sequenced input: PBMCs or a T cell subset sorted from them (not recorded which). The CDR3 loop reads CASSLNPGGTGELFF. DNA of the CDR3: TGCGCCAGCAGCTTGAACCCAGGGGGGACCGGGGAGCTGTTTTTT.